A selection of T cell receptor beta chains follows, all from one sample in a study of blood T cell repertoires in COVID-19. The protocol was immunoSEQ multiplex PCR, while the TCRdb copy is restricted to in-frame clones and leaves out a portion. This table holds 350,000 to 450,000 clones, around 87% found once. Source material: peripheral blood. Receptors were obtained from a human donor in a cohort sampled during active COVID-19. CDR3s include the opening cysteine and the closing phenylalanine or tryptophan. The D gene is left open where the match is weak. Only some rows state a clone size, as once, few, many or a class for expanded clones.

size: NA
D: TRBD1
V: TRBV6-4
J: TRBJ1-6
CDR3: CASSDTKDRSSYNSPLHF
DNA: TGTGCCAGCAGTGACACTAAGGACAGGAGCTCCTATAATTCACCCCTCCACTTT

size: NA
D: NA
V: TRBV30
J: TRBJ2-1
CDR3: CAWQRQAYSYNEQFF
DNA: TGTGCCTGGCAACGACAGGCATACTCCTACAATGAGCAGTTCTTC

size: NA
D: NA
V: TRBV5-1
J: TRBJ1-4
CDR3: CASNPDGVTNEKLFF
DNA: TGCGCCAGCAACCCAGATGGAGTAACTAATGAAAAACTGTTTTTT

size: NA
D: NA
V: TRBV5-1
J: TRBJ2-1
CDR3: CASSFETKPVNEQFF
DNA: TGCGCCAGCAGCTTTGAGACTAAACCGGTCAATGAGCAGTTCTTC

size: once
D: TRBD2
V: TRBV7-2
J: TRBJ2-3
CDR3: CASSLYRMGGWDTQYF
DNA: TGTGCCAGCAGCTTATACCGGATGGGGGGGTGGGATACGCAGTATTTT

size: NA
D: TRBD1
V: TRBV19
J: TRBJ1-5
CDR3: CASSTPGQGHSNQPQHF
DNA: TGTGCCAGTAGTACCCCGGGACAGGGCCATAGCAATCAGCCCCAGCATTTT

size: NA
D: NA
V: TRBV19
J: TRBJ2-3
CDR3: CASSIPTGGSTDTQYF
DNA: TGTGCCAGTAGTATCCCGACGGGGGGCAGCACAGATACGCAGTATTTT

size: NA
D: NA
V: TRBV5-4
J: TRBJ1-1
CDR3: CASSPEGGREAFF
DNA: TGTGCCAGCAGCCCGGAGGGGGGGCGGGAAGCTTTCTTT

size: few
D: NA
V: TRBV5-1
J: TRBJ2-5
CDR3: CASSLAGVETQYF
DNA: TGCGCCAGCAGCTTGGCCGGTGTGGAGACCCAGTACTTC

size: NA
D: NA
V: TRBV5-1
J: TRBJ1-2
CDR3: CASSLFQGNYGYTF
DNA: TGCGCCAGCAGCTTGTTCCAGGGGAACTATGGCTACACCTTC

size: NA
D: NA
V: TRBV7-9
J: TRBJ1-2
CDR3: CASSRLERGYTF
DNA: TGTGCCAGCAGCCGATTGGAGCGGGGCTACACCTTC

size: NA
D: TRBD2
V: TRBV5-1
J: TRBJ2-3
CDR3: CASSRGLAGVGTDTQYF
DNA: TGCGCCAGCAGCCGGGGACTAGCGGGGGTTGGCACAGATACGCAGTATTTT

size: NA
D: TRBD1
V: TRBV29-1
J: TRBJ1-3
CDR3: CSAPLQGDTIYF
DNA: TGCAGCGCCCCATTACAGGGGGACACCATATATTTT

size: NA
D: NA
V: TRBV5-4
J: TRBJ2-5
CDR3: CASSTLTGDGPQYF
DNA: TGTGCCAGCAGCACCCTAACGGGGGACGGGCCCCAGTACTTC

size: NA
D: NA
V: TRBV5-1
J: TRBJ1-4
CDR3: CASSLAGVNEKLFF
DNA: TGCGCCAGCAGCTTGGCAGGGGTTAATGAAAAACTGTTTTTT

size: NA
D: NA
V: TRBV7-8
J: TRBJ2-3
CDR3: CASSLVTQGDTQYF
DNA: TGTGCCAGCAGCTTAGTGACCCAGGGGGATACGCAGTATTTT

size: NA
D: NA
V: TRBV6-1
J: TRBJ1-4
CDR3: CASSEVAESNEKLFF
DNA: TGTGCCAGCAGTGAAGTGGCAGAAAGTAATGAAAAACTGTTTTTT

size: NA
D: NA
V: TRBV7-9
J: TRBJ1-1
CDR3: CASSLSGVNTEAFF
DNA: TGTGCCAGCAGCTTATCAGGGGTGAACACTGAAGCTTTCTTT

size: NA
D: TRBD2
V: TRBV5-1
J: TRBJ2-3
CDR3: CASSLGVVAGGTDTQYF
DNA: TGCGCCAGCAGCTTGGGTGTTGTGGCGGGAGGTACAGATACGCAGTATTTT

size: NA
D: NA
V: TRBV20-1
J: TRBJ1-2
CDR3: CSARAPSGYTF
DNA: TGCAGTGCTAGAGCCCCGAGTGGCTACACCTTC

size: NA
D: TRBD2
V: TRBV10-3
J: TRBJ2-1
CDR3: CAISGSSGGTEQFF
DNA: TGTGCCATCAGTGGCTCTAGCGGGGGCACTGAGCAGTTCTTC

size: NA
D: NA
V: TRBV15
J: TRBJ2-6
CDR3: CATSRDTVSSGANVLTF
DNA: TGTGCCACCAGCAGAGATACGGTGTCCTCTGGGGCCAACGTCCTGACTTTC

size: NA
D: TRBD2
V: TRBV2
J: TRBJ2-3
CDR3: CARTSARRKNTQYF
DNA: TGTGCCAGGACTAGCGCGCGGCGGAAGAATACGCAGTATTTT

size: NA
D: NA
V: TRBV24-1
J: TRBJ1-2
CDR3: CATSEPTRSYGYTF
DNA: TGTGCCACCAGTGAGCCCACAAGAAGCTATGGCTACACCTTC

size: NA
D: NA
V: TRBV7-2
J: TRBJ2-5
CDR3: CASSLLARWKTQYF
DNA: TGTGCCAGCAGCTTATTGGCCAGGTGGAAGACCCAGTACTTC

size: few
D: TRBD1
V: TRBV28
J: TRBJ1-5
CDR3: CASRGPGTGSNQPQHF
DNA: TGTGCCAGCAGGGGCCCCGGGACAGGGAGCAATCAGCCCCAGCATTTT

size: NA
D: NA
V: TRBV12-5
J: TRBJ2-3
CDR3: CASGLAPSVFTDTQYF
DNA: TGTGCTAGTGGTTTGGCCCCCAGCGTGTTTACAGATACGCAGTATTTT

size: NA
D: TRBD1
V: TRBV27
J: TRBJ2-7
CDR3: CASRLGTGFKEQYF
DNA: TGTGCCAGCAGATTAGGGACAGGGTTTAAGGAGCAGTACTTC

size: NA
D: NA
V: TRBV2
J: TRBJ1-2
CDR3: CASSTEGIYGYTF
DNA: TGTGCCAGCTCCACGGAGGGGATCTATGGCTACACCTTC

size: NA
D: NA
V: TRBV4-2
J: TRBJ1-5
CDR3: CASSLGVGSQPQHF
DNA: TGTGCCAGCAGCCTAGGGGTAGGCAGTCAGCCCCAGCATTTT

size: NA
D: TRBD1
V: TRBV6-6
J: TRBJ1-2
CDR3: CASSYWGQGGGGYTF
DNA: TGTGCCAGCAGTTACTGGGGACAGGGCGGTGGTGGCTACACCTTC